These 27 T cell receptor beta chains share one sample of origin, sequenced in a study of T cell responses to AZD1222 COVID-19 vaccine. Profiled with immunoSEQ multiplex PCR; TCRdb holds only in-frame clones, not every one. The table includes approximately 150,000 clones, roughly 88% detected once. The input for sequencing was peripheral blood, taken 28 days after the second AZD1222 dose. These receptors were obtained from an adult who received the AZD1222 COVID-19 vaccine.

The genes are TRBV5-1 and TRBJ2-1; the D call may be TRBD1 or TRBD2 (6 bases each). Looked up from germline, CDR1 is SGHRS and CDR2 is YFSETQ. V was pared by 0 bases and J by 10 bases, with 17 bases between. This CDR3 spans 15 amino acids. CDR3 protein: CASSLELGGPREQFF. For the CDR3, the DNA is TGCGCCAGCAGCTTGGAGTTGGGGGGCCCACGGGAGCAGTTCTTC.

This clone was found a few times. J is TRBJ2-7 and V is TRBV27; 9 nucleotides agree with TRBD2. CDR3 length equals 16 residues. V was pared by 4 bases and J by 5 bases, with 12 bases of the junction left unmatched. The germline CDR1 and CDR2 sequences are MNHEY and SMNVEV (reference sequence). The CDR3 sequence is CASSYAAGLATDEQYF. Written as DNA, the CDR3 is TGTGCCAGCAGTTACGCCGCGGGACTAGCAACCGACGAGCAGTACTTC.

The chain couples TRBV29-1 to TRBJ1-1; possibly TRBD1 for D (5 bases). Per the germline V gene, CDR1 is SQVTM and CDR2 is ANQGSEA. Trimming cost V 3 bases and J 7 bases, with 9 bases left between them. There are 11 residues in the CDR3. The CDR3 spells CSVEGDSEAFF. The CDR3 bases are TGCAGCGTTGAGGGAGACAGTGAAGCTTTCTTT.

The V call is TRBV12-5, the J call TRBJ1-6; TRBD1 might be the D (6 bases). This CDR3 spans 14 amino acids. Deletions cut 5 bases from V and 5 bases from J, with 10 bases between. Germline CDR1 reads LGHNT; CDR2 reads FRNRAP. The CDR3 sequence is CASGQGLDNSPLHF. The CDR3 nucleotides are TGTGCTAGTGGTCAGGGGCTAGATAATTCACCCCTCCACTTT.

The genes are TRBV30 and TRBJ2-1; D possibly corresponds to TRBD2 (7 bases). Trimming took 2 bases from V and 5 from J, leaving 16 bases between them. CDR1 and CDR2 from the germline V gene are GTSNPN and SVGIG (reference sequence). This CDR3 is 15 amino acids long. DNA for the CDR3: TGTGCCTGGAGTATATTTCGGGGGGCGAACAATGAGCAGTTCTTC. Translated: CAWSIFRGANNEQFF.

The chain uses TRBV12-3 or TRBV12-4 and TRBJ1-6, with D possibly matching TRBD1 (5 bases). This CDR3 is built from 12 residues. V was trimmed by 4 bases and J by 16 bases, leaving 14 bases between them. Written as DNA, the CDR3 is TGTGCCAGCAGTTCAGGGCTTCCGCCTCTCCACTTT. Protein product: CASSSGLPPLHF.

The gene calls are TRBV7-2 and TRBJ2-1; D might be TRBD1 or TRBD2, each matching 6 bases. CDR3 length equals 14 residues. Germline CDR1 reads SGHTA; CDR2 reads FQGNSA. V shed 6 bases and J shed 7 bases, with 16 bases lying between them. CDR3 sequence (DNA): TGTGCCAGCAGATGGGGGCGGGGAACGAATGAGCAGTTCTTC. It is translated as CASRWGRGTNEQFF.

The genes are TRBV7-2 and TRBJ2-7; 7 bases match TRBD1. The CDR3 totals 16 residues. In germline, CDR1 is SGHTA, CDR2 FQGNSA. V lost 6 bases and J lost 2; bases outside the gene matches: 13. The CDR3 sequence: CASSRRDRQGPYEQYF. Written as DNA, the CDR3 is TGTGCCAGCAGTCGTAGGGACCGACAGGGTCCCTACGAGCAGTACTTC.

The V gene is TRBV6-5, the J gene TRBJ1-5; TRBD1 might be the D (5 bases). Trimming cost V 5 bases and J 11 bases, with 13 bases left between them. The CDR3 spans 12 residues. Germline V gives CDR1 MNHEY, CDR2 SVGAGI. For the CDR3, the DNA is TGTGCCAGCAGTCGTACTGGGGGGACCCAGCATTTT. The encoded protein is CASSRTGGTQHF.

The V call is TRBV4-3, the J call TRBJ1-5, with 7 bases matching TRBD1. The germline V gene encodes CDR1 LGHNA and CDR2 YSLEER. The trim removed 2 bases at V and 7 bases at J, leaving 8 bases unmatched. This CDR3 has 15 amino acids. This CDR3 reads CASSQNRGSGQPQHF. CDR3 nucleotides: TGCGCCAGCAGCCAAAACAGGGGTTCGGGCCAGCCCCAGCATTTT.

This clone was seen once. The chain couples TRBV9 to TRBJ2-5, with TRBD1 identical over 7 bases. Germline-derived CDR1 and CDR2 are SGDLS and YYNGEE. With V trimmed by 4 bases and J by 1 base, 7 bases remained unmatched. There are 15 residues in the CDR3. In nucleotides, the CDR3 is TGTGCCAGCAGCTCGGACAGGCCCCGCCAAGAGACCCAGTACTTC. It yields the protein CASSSDRPRQETQYF.

This clone has only one observation. The CDR3 here is CASSLGPGDTIYF. CDR3 DNA sequence: TGTGCCAGCAGCTTGGGCCCGGGGGACACCATATATTTT. The chain employs TRBV5-4 and TRBJ1-3; weak D call: TRBD1 (5 bases). CDR3 length: 13 amino acids. V was shortened by 0 bases and J by 8 bases, with 9 bases between the two germline ends. Germline CDR1 and CDR2: SGHNT and YYREEE (reference sequence). The variable domain in full, with the rest retrieved from reference TRBV5-4 and TRBJ1-3, is ETGVTQSPTHLIKTRGQQVTLRCSSQSGHNTVSWYQQALGQGPQFIFQYYREEENGRGNFPPRFSGLQFPNYSSELNVNALELDDSALYLCASSLGPGDTIYFGEGSWLTVV.

This chain uses TRBV19 with TRBJ1-4, with unresolved D. The CDR3 runs to 13 residues. V dropped 9 bases and J dropped 3 bases, with 11 bases sitting between them. The germline gives CDR1 LNHDA, CDR2 SQIVND (reference sequence). The CDR3 spells CASIEEANEKLFF. Written as DNA, the CDR3 is TGTGCCAGCATAGAGGAGGCTAATGAAAAACTGTTTTTT.

The J gene is TRBJ1-2, the V gene TRBV29-1, with D possibly being TRBD1 (6 bases). Germline loops: CDR1 SQVTM, CDR2 ANQGSEA. Trimming removed 4 bases from V and 3 bases from J, with 6 bases in between. The CDR3 is 11 residues long. This CDR3 reads CSVGQDYGYTF. The CDR3 DNA reads TGCAGCGTTGGACAGGACTATGGCTACACCTTC.

In this sample, this clone turned up once. The genes are TRBV19 and TRBJ2-2, with D perhaps TRBD1 or TRBD2 (5 bases each). The V gene lost 5 bases and the J gene lost 4 bases, with 11 bases spanning the gap. The CDR3 has 14 amino acids. Germline loops: CDR1 LNHDA, CDR2 SQIVND (reference sequence). CDR3 residues: CASSGQGATGELFF. The CDR3 DNA is TGTGCCAGTAGTGGGCAGGGAGCCACCGGGGAGCTGTTTTTT. Complete variable domain (other parts from reference TRBV19 and TRBJ2-2): DGGITQSPKYLFRKEGQNVTLSCEQNLNHDAMYWYRQDPGQGLRLIYYSQIVNDFQKGDIAEGYSVSREKKESFPLTVTSAQKNPTAFYLCASSGQGATGELFFGEGSRLTVL.

The sample holds one count of this clone. The chain joins TRBV5-1 to TRBJ2-7, with 11 nucleotides matching TRBD1. The CDR3 is 17 amino acids. CDR1 SGHRS and CDR2 YFSETQ come from the germline V gene. The V segment lost 3 bases and the J segment 2 bases; nucleotides outside the gene matches: 10. The CDR3 DNA is TGCGCCAGCAGCTCAGAGCCGGTGGGACAGGGGGCCTACGAGCAGTACTTC. The encoded protein is CASSSEPVGQGAYEQYF.

This rearrangement joins TRBV27 to TRBJ1-2; a weak D match, TRBD1 (5 bases). Germline CDR1 MNHEY, CDR2 SMNVEV (reference sequence). CDR3 size: 15 residues. V was shortened by 9 bases and J by 1 base, with 18 bases between the two germline ends. The DNA for the CDR3 is TGTGCCAGTTTTGGGGCCCGCGGAGATAACTATGGCTACACCTTC. Translating gives CASFGARGDNYGYTF.

The chain combines TRBV7-9 with TRBJ2-7; 9 nucleotides agree with TRBD1. Losses at the gene ends were 6 bases for V and 1 base for J; bases not matched to a gene: 4. Germline values: CDR1 SEHNR, CDR2 FQNEAQ (reference sequence). The CDR3 loop spans 14 amino acids. CDR3 in amino acids: CASRPGQGSYEQYF. CDR3 nucleotides: TGTGCCAGCAGACCGGGACAGGGATCCTACGAGCAGTACTTC.

V usage is TRBV7-9 and J usage is TRBJ1-5; D remains unclear. V lost 1 base and J lost 3, with 7 bases in between. This CDR3 is 14 amino acids long. Germline CDR1 and CDR2: SEHNR and FQNEAQ (reference sequence). In DNA form, the CDR3 reads TGTGCCAGCAGCTTAGACGGAAACAATCAGCCCCAGCATTTT. It specifies CASSLDGNNQPQHF.

Note on this clone: At one end the junction does not follow the germline gene, possibly because of a read error. V gene TRBV2 combines with J gene TRBJ1-1, with D possibly TRBD1 on 6 matching bases. The CDR3 totals 15 residues. CDR1 SNHLY and CDR2 FYNNEI come from the germline V gene. The CDR3 coding sequence is TGTGCCAGCAGACCTCAGACAGGTATGAATACTGAAGCTTTCTTT. Protein: CASRPQTGMNTEAFF. The whole variable domain, remainder taken from reference TRBV2 and TRBJ1-1, is EPEVTQTPSHQVTQMGQEVILRCVPISNHLYFYWYRQILGQKVEFLVSFYNNEISEKSEIFDDQFSVERPDGSNFTLKIRSTKLEDSAMYFCASRPQTGMNTEAFFGQGTRLTVV.

The chain is built from TRBV11-2 and TRBJ2-2; tentative D call: TRBD2 (5 bases). The CDR3 runs to 15 residues. V was cut by 6 bases and J by 7 bases, with 18 bases left in between. CDR1 and CDR2 (germline): SGHAT, FQNNGV. CDR3 coding DNA: TGTGCCAGCAGAAACCTCCGGGGAGTAGGCGGGGAGCTGTTTTTT. It specifies CASRNLRGVGGELFF.

The rearrangement links TRBV10-3 to TRBJ2-3; no definite D call. CDR3 length: 12 residues. The V gene's germline CDR1 is ENHRY and CDR2 SYGVKD. V lost 6 bases and J 6 bases, leaving 10 bases between the germline ends. CDR3 protein: CAIRTAADTQYF. The CDR3 nucleotides are TGTGCCATCAGGACCGCAGCGGATACGCAGTATTTT.

This sequence joins TRBV19 and TRBJ2-7; the match to TRBD1 covers 9 bases. Germline lookup yields CDR1 LNHDA and CDR2 SQIVND (reference sequence). Losses at the gene ends were 6 bases for V and 2 bases for J; bases not matched to a gene: 5. The CDR3 is 14 residues long. The CDR3 DNA reads as TGTGCCAGTAGCAAGGGACAGGGTCCCTACGAGCAGTACTTC. Its translation is CASSKGQGPYEQYF.

In its sample, this clone was seen a few times. V usage is TRBV30 and J usage is TRBJ1-2, with 8 bases lining up with TRBD1. Germline V gene lookup returns CDR1 GTSNPN and CDR2 SVGIG (reference sequence). Trimming took 2 bases from V and 6 from J; bases not matched to a gene: 5. CDR3 size: 13 residues. This CDR3 reads CAWSSGQGDGYTF. CDR3 DNA sequence: TGTGCCTGGAGTTCCGGACAGGGTGATGGCTACACCTTC.

This chain uses TRBV29-1 with TRBJ1-1, with TRBD1 as a possible D gene (6 bases). This CDR3 contains 14 residues. V lost 2 bases and J 0 bases, leaving 10 bases between the germline ends. Germline values: CDR1 SQVTM, CDR2 ANQGSEA. As DNA, the CDR3 is TGCAGCGTTGAACAGGGGTGGGTGAACACTGAAGCTTTCTTT. Its translation is CSVEQGWVNTEAFF.

This clone was detected only a few times. This rearrangement joins TRBV25-1 to TRBJ1-1, with TRBD1 identical over 9 bases. V lost 3 bases and J lost 5; bases outside the gene matches: 7. There are 15 residues in the CDR3. The germline gives CDR1 MGHDK, CDR2 SYGVNS. Here the CDR3 reads CASSDPGQGGTEAFF. CDR3 DNA: TGTGCCAGCAGTGATCCGGGACAGGGAGGTACTGAAGCTTTCTTT.

As to this clone: The same CDR3 is also encoded by other DNA sequences in this sample. This sequence joins TRBV27 and TRBJ1-2; maybe TRBD1 (6 bases). CDR3 length: 13 amino acids. CDR1 and CDR2 from the germline V gene are MNHEY and SMNVEV (reference sequence). Trimming took off 2 bases at V and 2 bases at J, with 6 bases between the two ends. CDR3 sequence reads: CASSLTGNYGYTF. The CDR3 DNA reads TGTGCCAGCAGTTTAACAGGGAACTATGGCTACACCTTC.